This is a list of T cell receptor beta chains from one sample in a study of blood T cell repertoires in COVID-19. Using immunoSEQ multiplex PCR, the repertoire was profiled, and TCRdb retains in-frame clones only, with some absent. Of a few hundred thousand clones listed, 85% were seen once; the top ten hold roughly 3.6%. Sequencing was performed on peripheral blood. These receptors all stem from a woman younger than 30 with acute or convalescent COVID-19. CDR3s include the opening cysteine and the closing phenylalanine or tryptophan. A D gene is named only where the DNA matches it firmly. The size field is filled for only some rows; it gives once, few, many or a size class.

TRBV5-1	NA	TRBJ1-2	TRBD1	TGCGCCAGCAGCTTAACCGGGACAGGGGGCTATGATGGCTACACCTTC	CASSLTGTGGYDGYTF
TRBV2	NA	TRBJ2-7	NA	TGTGCCAGCAGTGGGCCGTACGAGCAGTACTTC	CASSGPYEQYF
TRBV11-3	NA	TRBJ1-6	NA	TGTGCCAGCAGCTTAGATGGCCTTCCCCTCCACTTT	CASSLDGLPLHF
TRBV19	once	TRBJ2-5	TRBD2	TGTGCCAGTAGTCCTCTTTCGACTAGCGGGGGATTCAGGGAGACCCAGTACTTC	CASSPLSTSGGFRETQYF
TRBV13	NA	TRBJ2-1	TRBD1	TGTGCCAGCAGCTCAGGGACAGGGGTACTTTACAATGAGCAGTTCTTC	CASSSGTGVLYNEQFF
TRBV6-2/TRBV6-3	NA	TRBJ2-5	TRBD2	TGTGCCAGCAGTTATGGACTAGCGGGGGGCGGGGAGACCCAGTACTTC	CASSYGLAGGGETQYF
TRBV7-9	NA	TRBJ1-4	NA	TGTGCCAGCAGCTTAGGACAGATATCAACTAATGAAAAACTGTTTTTT	CASSLGQISTNEKLFF
TRBV9	NA	TRBJ1-3	NA	TGTGCCAGCAGCGCAGGGGTCTCTGGAAACACCATATATTTT	CASSAGVSGNTIYF
TRBV11-2	many	TRBJ2-2	NA	TGTGCCAGCAGCCCGATGGACTTGGGATGGGGCGGGGAGCTGTTTTTT	CASSPMDLGWGGELFF
TRBV5-6	NA	TRBJ1-2	TRBD1	TGTGCCAGCAGCTTGAATTACAGGGGCAACTATGGCTACACCTTC	CASSLNYRGNYGYTF
TRBV19	NA	TRBJ1-6	NA	TGTGCCAGTAGTCCTACAGTGGTTTCACCCCTCCACTTT	CASSPTVVSPLHF
TRBV28	NA	TRBJ1-5	NA	TGTGCCAGCAGGCCTTCCCCGGGCCTGCCCGAGGGAGATCAGCCCCAGCATTTT	CASRPSPGLPEGDQPQHF
TRBV9	NA	TRBJ2-3	NA	TGTGCCAGCAGCGACGCCCTAACTAGCACAGATACGCAGTATTTT	CASSDALTSTDTQYF
TRBV5-5	NA	TRBJ1-3	TRBD1	TGTGCCAGCAGCCTCCGGACAGGGGGGCCCGGAAACACCATATATTTT	CASSLRTGGPGNTIYF
TRBV27	NA	TRBJ2-1	TRBD2	TGTGCCAGCAGCTCCCCTAGCGGGCCTTTAGATGAGCAGTTCTTC	CASSSPSGPLDEQFF
TRBV6-5	NA	TRBJ2-3	TRBD1	TGTGCCAGCAGTTACTCTAGGGGACAGGGTACAGATACGCAGTATTTT	CASSYSRGQGTDTQYF
TRBV28	NA	TRBJ1-6	TRBD1	TGTGCCAGCAGTTCCCAGGGGGTAGATAATTCACCCCTCCACTTT	CASSSQGVDNSPLHF
TRBV6-5	NA	TRBJ2-3	TRBD1	TGTGCCAGCAGGGACAGGGGGGCAGATACGCAGTATTTT	CASRDRGADTQYF
TRBV13	NA	TRBJ2-3	TRBD2	TGTGCCAGCAGCTTAGGGGCTAGCGGGGGGACAGATACGCAGTATTTT	CASSLGASGGTDTQYF
TRBV7-3	NA	TRBJ1-2	NA	TGTGCCAGCAGCCCCGGGGGGGCGAGTGGCTACACCTTC	CASSPGGASGYTF